The 19 T cell receptor beta chains below were found in one sample sequenced in a study of cytomegalovirus exposure and HLA in healthy donors. With 60 Vbeta and 13 Jbeta primers, the PCR was carried out. Method: immunoSEQ multiplex PCR; TCRdb's copy keeps in-frame clones and lacks some. This sample carries around 180,000 clones, 75% to 90% of them seen once, and the ten largest clones take 1.2%. The sequenced sample was PBMCs. Receptors originate from a boy between 2 and 10 years old in good health and CMV-seronegative.

The chain couples TRBV18 to TRBJ2-2; no definite D call. From germline, CDR1 is KGHSH and CDR2 LQKENI. This CDR3 is built from 14 residues. Trimming took 8 bases from V and 4 from J, leaving 14 bases between them. The CDR3 DNA sequence: TGTGCCAGCACTCACCAAAGAGTCACCGGGGAGCTGTTTTTT. Encoded protein: CASTHQRVTGELFF.

The chain is built from TRBV7-9 and TRBJ2-2; D is undetermined. The V end lost 5 bases, the J end lost 3 bases, and 4 bases lay between the germline ends. Germline CDR1 and CDR2: SEHNR and FQNEAQ (reference sequence). This CDR3 has 12 amino acids. The CDR3 coding sequence is TGTGCCAGCAGCGCGTACACCGGGGAGCTGTTTTTT. Translating it yields CASSAYTGELFF.

The rearrangement links TRBV19 to TRBJ1-2, with a weak D call TRBD1 (6 bases). CDR1 is LNHDA, CDR2 SQIVND, per germline (reference sequence). Trimming removed 1 base at V and 7 bases at J, with 16 bases between. CDR3 length: 15 amino acids. Here the CDR3 reads CASSIGGSQGPGYTF. DNA of the CDR3: TGTGCCAGTAGTATAGGCGGGTCGCAGGGGCCTGGCTACACCTTC. Supplemented by reference TRBV19 and TRBJ1-2, the full variable domain reads DGGITQSPKYLFRKEGQNVTLSCEQNLNHDAMYWYRQDPGQGLRLIYYSQIVNDFQKGDIAEGYSVSREKKESFPLTVTSAQKNPTAFYLCASSIGGSQGPGYTFGSGTRLTVV.

This rearrangement joins TRBV5-4 to TRBJ2-2; no firm D call. CDR3 length: 14 amino acids. The V gene lost 2 bases and the J gene lost 2 bases, with 7 bases spanning the gap. Per germline, CDR1 SGHNT and CDR2 YYREEE (reference sequence). CDR3 region: CASSFSGNTGELFF. CDR3 DNA: TGTGCCAGCAGCTTTTCAGGAAACACCGGGGAGCTGTTTTTT.

In DNA form, the CDR3 reads TGTGCCAGCAACCCGGGACTAGCAATTGAGCAGTACTTC. It translates to CASNPGLAIEQYF. V is TRBV6-1 and J is TRBJ2-7, with TRBD2 matching 9 bases. CDR1 and CDR2 from the germline V gene are MNHNS and SASEGT. The CDR3 runs to 13 residues. V shed 7 bases and J 7 bases; nucleotides not matched to a gene: 8.

The chain couples TRBV9 to TRBJ2-7; TRBD2 agrees at 7 bases. Germline CDR1 and CDR2: SGDLS and YYNGEE. This CDR3 spans 17 amino acids. With V trimmed by 0 bases and J by 0 bases, 9 bases remained unmatched. CDR3 in DNA: TGTGCCAGCAGCGTAGAGCAGGCGGGAGCCCTCTCCTACGAGCAGTACTTC. It translates to CASSVEQAGALSYEQYF.

The CDR3 region is CASSPVVGQPQHF. DNA for the CDR3: TGTGCCAGCAGCCCCGTGGTCGGTCAGCCCCAGCATTTT. V usage is TRBV5-8 and J usage is TRBJ1-5; no clear D. The CDR3 loop spans 13 amino acids. Germline V lookup: CDR1 SGHTS, CDR2 YDEGEE. V was clipped by 4 bases and J by 6 bases, with 11 bases between them.

Only a few counts were recorded for this clone. This chain uses TRBV4-1 with TRBJ2-7; D gene uncertain. V was pared by 0 bases and J by 0 bases, with 6 bases between. The CDR3 covers 14 residues. Germline CDR1 MGHRA, CDR2 YSYEKL. The CDR3 loop is CASSQERSSYEQYF. The DNA for the CDR3 is TGCGCCAGCAGCCAAGAACGCAGCTCCTACGAGCAGTACTTC.

V usage is TRBV10-3 and J usage is TRBJ2-5, with 10 bases identical to TRBD2. The tail of the sequence fits TRBJ2-7 better, so the J call may be wrong. Per germline, CDR1 ENHRY and CDR2 SYGVKD. This CDR3 has 15 residues. CDR3 sequence: CAISASGSLSYEQYF. The CDR3 DNA sequence: TGTGCCATCAGCGCTAGCGGGAGTTTATCCTACGAGCAGTACTTC.

The chain recombines TRBV30 with TRBJ1-3; D is possibly TRBD1 (6 bases). Germline-derived CDR1 and CDR2 are GTSNPN and SVGIG (reference sequence). CDR3 size: 14 residues. V dropped 5 bases and J dropped 0 bases, with 11 bases sitting between them. The CDR3 reads CAWETGFSGNTIYF. The CDR3 DNA sequence: TGTGCCTGGGAGACAGGCTTCTCTGGAAACACCATATATTTT.

CDR3 nucleotides: TGTGCCAGCAGTTTGGGCGGGAGAGACGAGCAGTACTTC. This encodes CASSLGGRDEQYF. This chain links TRBV27 with TRBJ2-7; 7 nucleotides line up with TRBD2. The length of the CDR3 is 13 residues. Germline CDR1 is MNHEY and CDR2 is SMNVEV (reference sequence). V lost 3 bases to trimming and J lost 5 bases; unmatched junction nucleotides: 4.

V and J are TRBV12-5 and TRBJ2-1; 12 nucleotides match TRBD2. V was pared by 0 bases and J by 5 bases, with 14 bases of the junction left unmatched. The germline V gene encodes CDR1 LGHNT and CDR2 FRNRAP. This CDR3 is 20 amino acids long. This chain's CDR3 is CASGLVLDQTSGGPHNEQFF. The CDR3 bases are TGTGCTAGTGGTTTGGTACTTGACCAAACTAGCGGGGGGCCGCACAATGAGCAGTTCTTC.

V usage is TRBV27 and J usage is TRBJ1-1, with D perhaps matching TRBD1 (6 bases). Germline CDR1 and CDR2: MNHEY and SMNVEV (reference sequence). The CDR3 runs 13 residues. V was cut by 6 bases and J by 4 bases, with 12 bases left in between. Here the CDR3 reads CASRQGRGTEAFF. CDR3 nucleotide sequence: TGTGCCAGCAGACAGGGTAGAGGCACTGAAGCTTTCTTT.

The chain is built from TRBV29-1 and TRBJ1-1; maybe TRBD1 (5 bases). The CDR3 runs 16 residues. V lost 3 bases, J lost 1 base, and 18 bases lay in between. The germline CDR1 and CDR2 sequences are SQVTM and ANQGSEA. This chain's CDR3 is CSVEGGPGITNTEAFF. CDR3 DNA: TGCAGCGTTGAGGGGGGACCGGGGATTACGAACACTGAAGCTTTCTTT.

The chain recombines TRBV19 with TRBJ2-1, with unresolved D. V was shortened by 1 base and J by 10 bases, with 11 bases between the two germline ends. The CDR3 totals 13 residues. CDR1 is LNHDA and CDR2 is SQIVND in the germline V gene (reference sequence). CDR3 nucleotide sequence: TGTGCCAGTAGTATAGTTGAAGCCGGGGAGCAGTTCTTC. It yields the protein CASSIVEAGEQFF.

The chain has TRBV6-1 and TRBJ1-5, with TRBD1 as a possible D gene (5 bases). The CDR3 is made up of 14 amino acids. In germline, CDR1 is MNHNS, CDR2 SASEGT. Between the trimmed V and J ends, which lost 8 bases and 4 bases, there was a span of 15 bases. This chain's CDR3 is CASVFDSLNQPQHF. CDR3 coding DNA: TGTGCCAGCGTGTTTGACAGCTTAAATCAGCCCCAGCATTTT.

The chain recombines TRBV30 with TRBJ1-4; tentatively, D is TRBD1 (5 bases). The CDR3 has 16 residues. The germline V and J ends were trimmed by 2 bases and 0 bases, with 13 bases remaining between them. Looked up from germline, CDR1 is GTSNPN and CDR2 is SVGIG (reference sequence). CDR3 DNA sequence: TGTGCCTGGAGTAGCGACAGCTATGCAACTAATGAAAAACTGTTTTTT. It translates to CAWSSDSYATNEKLFF.

V gene TRBV5-4 combines with J gene TRBJ2-3, with D possibly being TRBD2 (5 bases). Trimming left V 6 bases short and J 13 bases short, with 15 bases between. CDR3 length: 11 residues. Germline CDR1 is SGHNT and CDR2 is YYREEE (reference sequence). The CDR3 spells CASTNLFGEYF. The CDR3 region has the DNA TGTGCCAGCACCAACCTCTTCGGGGAGTATTTT.

The genes are TRBV9 and TRBJ2-2, with D unclear. The CDR3 extends over 15 amino acids. Germline CDR1 is SGDLS and CDR2 is YYNGEE. V was trimmed by 4 bases and J by 6 bases, leaving 16 bases between them. The CDR3 loop reads CASSPYDILAGELFF. The CDR3 DNA is TGTGCCAGCAGCCCATACGACATTTTAGCCGGGGAGCTGTTTTTT.